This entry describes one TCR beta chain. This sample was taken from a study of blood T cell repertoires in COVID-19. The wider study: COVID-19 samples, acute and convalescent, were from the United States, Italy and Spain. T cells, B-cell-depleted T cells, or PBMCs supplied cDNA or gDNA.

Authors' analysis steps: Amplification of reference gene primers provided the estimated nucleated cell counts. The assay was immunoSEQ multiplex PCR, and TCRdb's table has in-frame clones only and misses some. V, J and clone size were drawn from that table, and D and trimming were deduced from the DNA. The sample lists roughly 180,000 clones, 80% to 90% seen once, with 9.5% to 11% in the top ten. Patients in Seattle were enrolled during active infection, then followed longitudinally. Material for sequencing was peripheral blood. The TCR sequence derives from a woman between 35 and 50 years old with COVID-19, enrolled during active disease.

The CDR3 bases are TGTGCCAGTACTATCAGGGGAGGGCCGTTCACTGAAGCTTTCTTT. It is translated as CASTIRGGPFTEAFF. The V and J genes are TRBV19 and TRBJ1-1; tentatively, D is TRBD1 (6 bases). Between the trimmed V and J ends, which lost 7 bases and 4 bases, there was a span of 19 bases. Germline V gene lookup returns CDR1 LNHDA and CDR2 SQIVND (reference sequence). CDR3 size: 15 residues.